The clone carrying this T cell receptor (beta chain) turned up a few times. TCRdb ran MiXCR on the RT-PCR reads and lists one entry per CDR3 protein. The repertoire holds about 700,000 distinct CDR3 sequences, with more than 13% as singletons. This CDR3 region has 13 residues. V shed 6 bases, J shed 5 bases, and the junction held 8 bases outside the gene matches. Germline V CDR1 and CDR2: DFQATT, SNEGSKA (reference sequence). The receptor comes from a female donor in good health, serving as a healthy control. The chain links TRBV20-1 to TRBJ2-7, with TRBD1 identical over 9 bases. Sequencing was done on a sample of memory CD4+ T cells from blood. The CDR3 sequence: CSAPRTGVDEQYF. For the CDR3, the DNA is TGCAGTGCACCACGGACAGGGGTGGACGAGCAGTACTTC.